Included here is one T cell receptor (beta chain) sequence, with context. Its antigen is not identified. From 5'RACE with constant-segment primers came TCR alpha and TCR beta cDNA libraries that carried sample barcodes and UMIs. TCRdb called the 5' RACE reads again in MiXCR, with one record for every CDR3 protein. The sample contains 470,000 or so distinct CDR3 sequences, 15% to 25% of which appear only once. This sample was taken from a study of T-cell memory formation after mild COVID-19. Study-wide findings and caveats: CD4+ contracting clones lay mainly in CM and EM, CD8+ ones in EMRA. A second wave expanding day 15 to 37 was CD4+-biased; contracting clones were balanced. The pre-infection memory compartment contained some responding clones, suggesting cross-reactive memory joined.

The CDR3 is 16 amino acids. In germline, CDR1 is MNHEY, CDR2 SMNVEV (reference sequence). V lost 2 bases and J lost 2, with 13 bases in between. The clonotype was recovered from an adult woman who had mild COVID-19 (a few samples of this study predate the infection). Cell type and time point are not known. The sequenced sample consisted of PBMCs or a T cell subset sorted from them (not recorded which). This chain uses TRBV27 with TRBJ2-1, with D unresolved. The CDR3 DNA reads as TGTGCCAGCAGTTTACTAATCCTATCCGCCTACAATGAGCAGTTCTTC. As protein: CASSLLILSAYNEQFF.